This T cell receptor (beta chain) was captured in a study of OX40 agonist ivuxolimab in advanced cancers. Study context: Checkpoint inhibitors had been given previously to 40% of patients. Points from the study as a whole: Some patients without response likewise showed low normalized clonal expansion.

Profiled with immunoSEQ multiplex PCR; TCRdb holds only in-frame clones, not every one. The sample yields 55,000 to 80,000 clones, roughly nine tenths seen once. Germline V gene data show CDR1 as LNHDA and CDR2 as SQIVND (reference sequence). Losses at the gene ends were 7 bases for V and 3 bases for J; bases not matched to a gene: 7. The CDR3 is 15 amino acids. As concerns this clone: The antigen is unknown.

Sequencing used CD4+ or CD8+ T cells sorted from blood, obtained in a trial of the OX40 agonist ivuxolimab. This sequence originates from an adult with an advanced solid tumor such as melanoma, head and neck, liver or kidney cancer. The V call is TRBV19, the J call TRBJ2-5, with 11 bases lining up with TRBD2. The CDR3, as DNA: TGTGCCAGTACCAGTATGACTAGCGGGAAAGAGACCCAGTACTTC. This encodes CASTSMTSGKETQYF.